This T cell receptor beta chain was captured in a study of shared clonotypes between healthy human individuals. Findings and caveats of the study: When naive CD4 clonotypes were compared across several donors, about 4.8% were shared.

Donors were healthy HIV-negative adults without recently reported acute infections or vaccinations. Naive CD4+ cells were CD45RA-selected; the remaining cells were memory. This CDR3 spans 16 amino acids. Trimming pared 2 bases from V and 6 bases from J, leaving 17 bases between. Germline V gives CDR1 LNHDA, CDR2 SQIVND (reference sequence). On this clone: Its antigen is unidentified.

The authors split each subset's genomic DNA evenly across several immunoSEQ plates. Method: immunoSEQ multiplex PCR; TCRdb's copy keeps in-frame clones and lacks some. The data contain 2 million to 2.5 million clones, around 95% of them singletons. V usage is TRBV19 and J usage is TRBJ2-1; possibly TRBD1 for D (5 bases). The source of this sequence is a man between 18 and 29 years old in good health. Sequencing was performed on naive CD4+ T cells sorted from blood. Stated subset: CD45RA+ positively selected. This CDR3 reads CASSIRGPGLANEQFF. The CDR3 DNA reads TGTGCCAGTAGTATAAGGGGCCCCGGGTTGGCCAATGAGCAGTTCTTC.